The 21 T cell receptor beta chains below were found in one sample sequenced in a study of T cell responses to AZD1222 COVID-19 vaccine. The data were produced by immunoSEQ multiplex PCR, yet TCRdb's version contains in-frame clones alone and is incomplete. This sample has some 96,000 clones, with around 87% found just once. The sequencing used peripheral blood, collected on day 0 of MenACWY control vaccination. The receptors stem from an adult in good health.

The chain couples TRBV9 to TRBJ1-2; 7 bases fit TRBD1. The CDR3 totals 14 residues. Germline values: CDR1 SGDLS, CDR2 YYNGEE. V gave up 3 bases and J gave up 2 bases; unmatched junction bases: 4. CDR3 in amino acids: CASSGPGQNYGYTF. For the CDR3, the DNA is TGTGCCAGCAGCGGGCCGGGACAGAACTATGGCTACACCTTC.

The chain links TRBV2 to TRBJ2-1; 7 nucleotides line up with TRBD1. V trimming: 8 bases; J trimming: 5 bases; junction bases outside the gene matches: 6. CDR1 is SNHLY, CDR2 FYNNEI, per germline. The CDR3 runs to 13 residues. For the CDR3, the DNA is TGTGCCAGCCTCCGGGACAGTAACAATGAGCAGTTCTTC. Translating gives CASLRDSNNEQFF. Based on the CDR3 plus reference TRBV2 and TRBJ2-1, the full variable domain is EPEVTQTPSHQVTQMGQEVILRCVPISNHLYFYWYRQILGQKVEFLVSFYNNEISEKSEIFDDQFSVERPDGSNFTLKIRSTKLEDSAMYFCASLRDSNNEQFFGPGTRLTVL.

In its sample, this clone was seen once. V is TRBV23-1 and J is TRBJ2-5; TRBD1 is a possible D gene (6 bases). TRBV23-1 is placed among ORFs of uncertain function. V was shortened by 7 bases and J by 10 bases, with 13 bases between the two germline ends. CDR3 length: 11 residues. Written as DNA, the CDR3 is TGCGCCAGCACACAGGGTGGAGGCCAGTACTTC. This translates into CASTQGGGQYF.

This sequence joins TRBV6-2 or TRBV6-3 and TRBJ2-7; D is perhaps TRBD1 (6 bases). V was trimmed by 5 bases and J by 0 bases, leaving 8 bases between them. The germline CDR1 and CDR2 sequences are MNHEY and SVGEGT. This CDR3 is built from 13 residues. The CDR3 coding sequence is TGTGCCAGCAGTATGGACAGCTCCTACGAGCAGTACTTC. Translation gives CASSMDSSYEQYF.

The gene calls are TRBV7-9 and TRBJ1-2; no clear D gene. V shed 2 bases and J shed 5 bases, with 9 bases lying between them. The germline V gene has CDR1 SEHNR and CDR2 FQNEAQ (reference sequence). CDR3 size: 13 residues. The CDR3 DNA reads TGTGCCAGCAGCTTATCCCGGACTTATGGCTACACCTTC. Its protein product is CASSLSRTYGYTF. Combining the CDR3 with reference TRBV7-9 and TRBJ1-2 gives the whole variable domain DTGVSQNPRHKITKRGQNVTFRCDPISEHNRLYWYRQTLGQGPEFLTYFQNEAQLEKSRLLSDRFSAERPKGSFSTLEIQRTEQGDSAMYLCASSLSRTYGYTFGSGTRLTVV.

V and J are TRBV10-3 and TRBJ1-1; 9 bases align to TRBD1. The trim removed 1 base at V and 6 bases at J, leaving 9 bases unmatched. Germline CDR1 reads ENHRY; CDR2 reads SYGVKD. The CDR3 is made up of 16 amino acids. For the CDR3, the DNA is TGTGCCATCAGTGAGTACGACAGGGGGTCGGTTCCTGAAGCTTTCTTT. Its protein product is CAISEYDRGSVPEAFF.

The table lists this clone with a count of one. The chain couples TRBV6-2 or TRBV6-3 to TRBJ2-2; D is unresolved. Germline loops: CDR1 MNHEY, CDR2 SVGEGT. The ends were cut back, 6 bases at V and 3 bases at J, with 11 bases in the middle. This CDR3 spans 14 amino acids. The CDR3 DNA sequence: TGTGCCAGCAGCCGAACCATCCACACCGGGGAGCTGTTTTTT. Protein sequence: CASSRTIHTGELFF.

This clone was seen only once. J is TRBJ1-5 and V is TRBV30; D call uncertain. V lost 0 bases and J 6 bases, leaving 15 bases between the germline ends. Looked up from germline, CDR1 is GTSNPN and CDR2 is SVGIG (reference sequence). There are 15 residues in the CDR3. CDR3 amino acids: CAWSVTWGGGQPQHF. The CDR3 DNA sequence: TGTGCCTGGAGTGTAACTTGGGGTGGTGGTCAGCCCCAGCATTTT.

This clone turned up a few times. This chain links TRBV28 with TRBJ2-3; D gene uncertain. This CDR3 contains 13 residues. With 2 bases removed from V and 1 base from J, the gap between germline ends came to 4 bases. Germline values: CDR1 MDHEN, CDR2 SYDVKM. The CDR3 here is CASSLAGTDTQYF. CDR3 DNA: TGTGCCAGCAGTTTAGCGGGCACAGATACGCAGTATTTT.

The DNA for the CDR3 is TGTGCCAGCAGCCAAGGTCTAGCGGGGCCTCCCATTACTACTATAGATACGCAGTATTTT. This codes for CASSQGLAGPPITTIDTQYF. V usage is TRBV3-1 (or the pseudogene TRBV3-2) and J usage is TRBJ2-3, with TRBD2 identical over 9 bases. Germline trimming cut 1 base from V and 5 bases from J; bases unmatched to any gene: 19. This CDR3 is built from 20 residues. Germline V gene data show CDR1 as LGHDT and CDR2 as YNNKEL (reference sequence).

J is TRBJ1-3 and V is TRBV29-1, with 8 bases that match TRBD1. With 6 bases clipped from V and 3 bases from J, the junction kept 4 bases outside the gene matches. The germline CDR1 and CDR2 sequences are SQVTM and ANQGSEA. The length of the CDR3 is 13 residues. This CDR3 reads CSVVGTGGNTIYF. In DNA form, the CDR3 reads TGCAGCGTCGTCGGGACAGGTGGAAACACCATATATTTT.

The V and J genes are TRBV5-4 and TRBJ1-4; D call uncertain. Germline V CDR1 and CDR2: SGHNT, YYREEE (reference sequence). The CDR3 spans 12 residues. The ends were cut back, 2 bases at V and 7 bases at J, with 6 bases in the middle. The CDR3: CASSFGPEKLFF. CDR3 in DNA: TGTGCCAGCAGCTTCGGGCCTGAAAAACTGTTTTTT.

This chain connects TRBV29-1 to TRBJ2-3, with D perhaps given as TRBD1 or TRBD2 (5 bases each). The germline V gene has CDR1 SQVTM and CDR2 ANQGSEA. The V end was cut by 4 bases, the J end by 3 bases, with 8 bases between. The CDR3 loop spans 12 amino acids. CDR3 residues: CSVVEGTDTQYF. The CDR3 DNA reads as TGCAGCGTTGTAGAGGGGACAGATACGCAGTATTTT.

V gene TRBV4-1 combines with J gene TRBJ1-4, with 8 bases lining up with TRBD1. Germline V lookup: CDR1 MGHRA, CDR2 YSYEKL. The ends lost 4 bases at V and 1 base at J; junction bases unmatched: 8. This CDR3 is built from 17 residues. CDR3 DNA sequence: TGCGCCAGCAGCCCCCTCGGCAGGGGGCGAACTAATGAAAAACTGTTTTTT. Translating gives CASSPLGRGRTNEKLFF.

The V and J genes are TRBV7-8 and TRBJ1-6, with D unclear. The CDR3 spans 14 residues. Trimming pared 3 bases from V and 8 bases from J, leaving 11 bases between. CDR1 is SGHVS and CDR2 is FQNEAQ in the germline V gene. CDR3 coding DNA: TGTGCCAGCAGCTTTAGGACGGGATATTCACCCCTCCACTTT. It is translated as CASSFRTGYSPLHF.

CDR3 amino acids: CATSRDGTVQPQHF. The CDR3 coding sequence is TGTGCCACCAGCAGAGACGGGACGGTACAGCCCCAGCATTTT. The chain links TRBV15 to TRBJ1-5, with D possibly TRBD1 on 5 matching bases. CDR1 is LNHNV, CDR2 YYDKDF, per germline (reference sequence). Trimming removed 0 bases at V and 7 bases at J, with 10 bases between. There are 14 residues in the CDR3.

This sequence joins TRBV10-3 and TRBJ1-1; no firm D call. V dropped 0 bases and J dropped 8 bases, with 10 bases sitting between them. This CDR3 has 13 residues. Germline lookup yields CDR1 ENHRY and CDR2 SYGVKD. The CDR3 here is CAISESAQREAFF. The CDR3 coding sequence is TGTGCCATCAGTGAGTCGGCCCAGAGGGAAGCTTTCTTT.

The chain joins TRBV3-1 (or the pseudogene TRBV3-2) to TRBJ2-7; D might be TRBD1 (6 bases). Per germline, CDR1 LGHDT and CDR2 YNNKEL (reference sequence). The CDR3 has 15 residues. Trimming pared 4 bases from V and 0 bases from J, leaving 13 bases between. The CDR3 bases are TGTGCCAGCAGCCCCCGGGACATCTACTCCTACGAGCAGTACTTC. Protein product: CASSPRDIYSYEQYF.

V is TRBV7-2 and J is TRBJ2-5; D is ambiguous. Trimming pared 8 bases from V and 5 bases from J, leaving 3 bases between. CDR3 length equals 9 residues. Germline lookup yields CDR1 SGHTA and CDR2 FQGNSA. The DNA of the CDR3 is TGTGCCAGCGGGGAGACCCAGTACTTC. The encoded protein is CASGETQYF.

This clone was detected once. The chain links TRBV15 to TRBJ2-5; D not resolved. The CDR3 runs to 15 residues. The germline V gene encodes CDR1 LNHNV and CDR2 YYDKDF (reference sequence). Trimming shortened V by 1 base and J by 5 bases, and 14 bases separated the two germline ends. CDR3 sequence (DNA): TGTGCCACCAGCAGAGTATACACCTCCGGGGAGACCCAGTACTTC. Protein sequence: CATSRVYTSGETQYF.

The rearrangement joins TRBV4-2 to TRBJ2-2; weak D call: TRBD2 (5 bases). V was pared by 6 bases and J by 2 bases, with 19 bases between. The CDR3 length is 17 residues. Germline V gene sequence: CDR1 LGHNA, CDR2 YNFKEQ. The chain's CDR3 is CASRGFGRGGNTGELFF. The DNA of the CDR3 is TGTGCCAGCAGGGGGTTCGGTCGAGGAGGAAACACCGGGGAGCTGTTTTTT.